This T cell receptor (beta chain) originates from a study of T cells of healthy individuals. TCRdb reanalysed the 5' RACE reads using MiXCR and keeps one entry per CDR3 protein. The sample consists of 100,000 or so distinct CDR3 sequences, around 17% of them appearing once. Losses at the gene ends were 4 bases for V and 4 bases for J; bases not matched to a gene: 13. This CDR3 region has 17 residues. Germline values: CDR1 MDHEN, CDR2 SYDVKM. In its sample, this clonotype was seen a few times. The rearrangement uses TRBV28 and TRBJ2-7; TRBD2 agrees at 10 bases. This TCR came from a human donor in good health. The CDR3 spells CASSYWFASGSIYEQYF. DNA of the CDR3: TGTGCCAGCAGTTATTGGTTTGCTAGCGGGAGTATATACGAGCAGTACTTC.